This T cell receptor (beta chain) appears in the sequencing data of a study of OX40 agonist ivuxolimab in advanced cancers. The CDR3 runs to 12 residues. Trimming cost V 4 bases and J 8 bases, with 13 bases left between them. Sequencing was performed with immunoSEQ multiplex PCR; in TCRdb, only in-frame clones are kept and a portion is missing. The sample includes about 95,000 clones, more than 85% of them seen just once. Sequences were derived from CD4+ or CD8+ T cells sorted from blood, sampled in a trial of the OX40 agonist ivuxolimab. The chain combines TRBV5-3 with TRBJ2-7; D tentatively fits TRBD1 or TRBD2 (5 bases each). TRBV5-3 is an ORF for which the function is uncertain. The TCR comes from an adult with an advanced solid tumor such as melanoma, head and neck, liver or kidney cancer. The CDR3 spells CARSRSGGQQYF. DNA of the CDR3: TGTGCCAGAAGCCGGTCTGGGGGACAGCAGTACTTC.